One and the same sample provided the 3 T cell receptor beta chains below, sequenced in a study of technical replicates of blood from a handful of donors (dated by TCRdb to 2017 to 2019). Library preparation employed the immunoSEQ multiplex PCR assay. In TCRdb, the immuneACCESS table is reduced to in-frame sequences with V and J assigned. These tables do not hold every clone; where another copy was compared, an unresolved V gene accounts for under half, and the others remain unexplained. A total of under 85,000 clones appear in this sample, 91% of them only once. The ten largest clones add up to roughly 0.37% of the sample. The sample was T cells isolated from PBMCs. These TCRs come from a human donor in good health. Some clones in this sample may be carry-over from other donors' samples.

This rearrangement joins TRBV10-3 to TRBJ2-1; a weak D match, TRBD2 (6 bases). The germline gives CDR1 ENHRY, CDR2 SYGVKD. V dropped 6 bases and J dropped 0 bases, with 15 bases sitting between them. The CDR3 is 16 residues long. The CDR3 DNA follows: TGTGCCATCAGCGAGGCGGGGCGGAGCTCCTACAATGAGCAGTTCTTC. The encoded protein is CAISEAGRSSYNEQFF.

This clone has more than one count but fewer than ten. The rearrangement joins TRBV19 to TRBJ1-5; 8 positions match TRBD1. V lost 4 bases to trimming and J lost 4 bases; unmatched junction nucleotides: 9. The length of the CDR3 is 16 residues. The V gene's germline CDR1 is LNHDA and CDR2 SQIVND (reference sequence). CDR3 region: CASSRVGDRSNQPQHF. CDR3 nucleotide sequence: TGTGCCAGTAGTAGGGTCGGGGACAGGTCTAATCAGCCCCAGCATTTT.

This rearrangement joins TRBV28 to TRBJ2-7; 8 bases align to TRBD1. V dropped 5 bases and J dropped 9; count of bases not matched to a gene: 18. CDR1 MDHEN and CDR2 SYDVKM come from the germline V gene. This CDR3 is built from 16 residues. The CDR3 sequence: CASSPRGGQAYDVQYF. CDR3 nucleotides: TGTGCCAGCAGTCCCCGTGGGGGACAGGCCTACGATGTGCAGTACTTC.